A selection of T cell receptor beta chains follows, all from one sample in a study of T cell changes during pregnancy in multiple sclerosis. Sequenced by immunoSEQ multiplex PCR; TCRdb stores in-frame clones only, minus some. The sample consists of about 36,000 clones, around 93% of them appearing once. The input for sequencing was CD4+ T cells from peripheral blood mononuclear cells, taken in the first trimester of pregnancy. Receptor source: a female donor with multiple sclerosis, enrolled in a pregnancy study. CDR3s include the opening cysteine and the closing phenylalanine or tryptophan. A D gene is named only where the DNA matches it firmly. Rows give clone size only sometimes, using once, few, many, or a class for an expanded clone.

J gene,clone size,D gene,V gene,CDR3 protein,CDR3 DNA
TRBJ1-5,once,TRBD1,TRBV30,CAWSETTGGPVGFYQPQHF,TGTGCCTGGAGTGAAACGACAGGGGGACCGGTAGGGTTCTATCAGCCCCAGCATTTT
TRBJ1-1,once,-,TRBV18,CASSPQSQMHTEAFF,TGTGCCAGCTCACCGCAGTCTCAGATGCACACTGAAGCTTTCTTT
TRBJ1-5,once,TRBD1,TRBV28,CASRLDRGYRRNQPQHF,TGTGCCAGCAGGTTGGACAGGGGTTATCGGAGGAATCAGCCCCAGCATTTT
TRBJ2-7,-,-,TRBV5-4,CASSLAGQGSYEQYF,TGTGCCAGCAGCTTGGCGGGACAAGGATCCTACGAGCAGTACTTC
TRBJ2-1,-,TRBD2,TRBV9,CASSVRTSGGYYNEQFF,TGTGCCAGCAGCGTGAGGACTAGCGGGGGGTACTACAATGAGCAGTTCTTC
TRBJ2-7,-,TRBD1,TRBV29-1,CSVEDRRQGYLGSYEQYF,TGCAGCGTTGAAGATCGGCGACAGGGTTACTTGGGCTCCTACGAGCAGTACTTC
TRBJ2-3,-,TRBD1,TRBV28,CASSPNRGRTDTQYF,TGTGCCAGCAGTCCGAACAGGGGGCGCACAGATACGCAGTATTTT
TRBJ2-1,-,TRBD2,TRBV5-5,CASQRGGNEQFF,TGTGCCAGCCAGCGGGGGGGCAATGAGCAGTTCTTC
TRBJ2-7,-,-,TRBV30,CAWNDGDSSYEQYF,TGTGCCTGGAACGATGGCGACAGCTCCTACGAGCAGTACTTC
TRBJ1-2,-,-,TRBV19,CASSIVGRPTELELRINYGYTF,TGTGCCAGTAGTATAGTCGGGCGCCCGACAGAGCTTGAGCTTCGAATTAACTATGGCTACACCTTC
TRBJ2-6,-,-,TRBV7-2,CASSLSRGYSGANVLTF,TGTGCCAGCAGCTTAAGTCGGGGATACTCTGGGGCCAACGTCCTGACTTTC
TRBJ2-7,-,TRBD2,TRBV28,CASHPPQGLAKSSYEQYF,TGTGCCAGCCATCCCCCTCAGGGACTAGCGAAGAGCTCCTACGAGCAGTACTTC
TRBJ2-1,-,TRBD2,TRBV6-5,CASLYLGLNNEQFF,TGTGCCAGCCTTTATTTGGGACTAAACAATGAGCAGTTCTTC
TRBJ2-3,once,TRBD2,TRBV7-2,CASSLGHSGGAQGTQYF,TGTGCCAGCAGCTTAGGTCATAGCGGGGGGGCCCAGGGTACGCAGTATTTT
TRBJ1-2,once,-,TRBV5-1,CASRKRTSYGYTF,TGCGCCAGCAGAAAAAGGACTTCCTATGGCTACACCTTC
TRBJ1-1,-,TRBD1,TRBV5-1,CASSRGGQLNTEAFF,TGCGCCAGCAGCCGAGGGGGACAGTTGAACACTGAAGCTTTCTTT
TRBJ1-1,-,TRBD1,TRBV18,CASSPDRGTNTEAFF,TGTGCCAGCTCACCGGACAGGGGGACGAACACTGAAGCTTTCTTT
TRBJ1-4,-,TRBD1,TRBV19,CASSTGTVNEKLFF,TGTGCCAGTAGTACCGGGACAGTTAATGAAAAACTGTTTTTT
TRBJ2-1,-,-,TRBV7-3,CASSSPKTGGNEQFF,TGTGCCAGCAGCTCCCCAAAGACAGGAGGTAATGAGCAGTTCTTC
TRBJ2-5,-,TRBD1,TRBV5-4,CASSDTYRGWETQYF,TGTGCCAGCAGCGACACATACAGGGGATGGGAGACCCAGTACTTC
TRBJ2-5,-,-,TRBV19,CASSPDRRETQYF,TGTGCCAGTAGTCCGGACAGAAGAGAGACCCAGTACTTC
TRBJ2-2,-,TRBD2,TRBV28,CASSHKRGGNTGELFF,TGTGCCAGCAGTCATAAGCGGGGGGGGAACACCGGGGAGCTGTTTTTT
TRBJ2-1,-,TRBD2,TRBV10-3,CAISDRLAGDSEQFF,TGTGCCATCAGTGATAGACTAGCGGGAGATTCTGAGCAGTTCTTC
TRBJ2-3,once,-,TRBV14,CASSPVSSDRRDTQYF,TGTGCCAGCAGCCCGGTGTCCTCGGACAGAAGGGATACGCAGTATTTT